This TCR beta chain was found in a study of blood T cell repertoires in COVID-19. Study as a whole: Samples taken during acute and convalescent COVID-19 were collected in the United States, Italy and Spain. The analysed material was cDNA or gDNA that came from T cells, B-cell-depleted T cells, or PBMCs.

The length of the CDR3 is 15 residues. Germline V gives CDR1 LNHNV, CDR2 YYDKDF (reference sequence). The V gene lost 5 bases and the J gene lost 3 bases, with 14 bases spanning the gap. Original analysis: From reference gene primer amplification, estimates of nucleated cell counts were derived. Measured with immunoSEQ multiplex PCR; TCRdb has only the in-frame clones, and not every one. Clonal size and the V and J genes are those of that table, whereas D and trimming came from the DNA. The repertoire holds 150,000 to 200,000 clones, with about 93% as singletons. This chain connects TRBV15 to TRBJ1-3, with D possibly matching TRBD1 (6 bases). This receptor was identified in a woman in her fifties or sixties with acute or convalescent COVID-19. Sequenced sample: peripheral blood. The CDR3 reads CATSPGVTSGNTIYF. CDR3 nucleotide sequence: TGTGCCACCAGCCCAGGGGTAACGAGTGGAAACACCATATATTTT.